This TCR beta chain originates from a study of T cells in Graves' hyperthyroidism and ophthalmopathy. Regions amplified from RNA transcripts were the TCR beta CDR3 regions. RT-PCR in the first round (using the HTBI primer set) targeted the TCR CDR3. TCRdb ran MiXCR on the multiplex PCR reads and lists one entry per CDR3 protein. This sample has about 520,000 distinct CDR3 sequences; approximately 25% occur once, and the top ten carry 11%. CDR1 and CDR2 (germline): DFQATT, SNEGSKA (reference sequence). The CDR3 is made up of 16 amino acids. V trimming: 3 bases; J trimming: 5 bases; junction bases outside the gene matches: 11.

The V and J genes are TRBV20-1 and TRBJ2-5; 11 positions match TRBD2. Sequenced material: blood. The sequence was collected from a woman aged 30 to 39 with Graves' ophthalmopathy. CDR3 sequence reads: CSARTPTSGGSETQYF. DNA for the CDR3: TGCAGTGCTAGGACCCCCACTAGCGGGGGATCGGAGACCCAGTACTTC.